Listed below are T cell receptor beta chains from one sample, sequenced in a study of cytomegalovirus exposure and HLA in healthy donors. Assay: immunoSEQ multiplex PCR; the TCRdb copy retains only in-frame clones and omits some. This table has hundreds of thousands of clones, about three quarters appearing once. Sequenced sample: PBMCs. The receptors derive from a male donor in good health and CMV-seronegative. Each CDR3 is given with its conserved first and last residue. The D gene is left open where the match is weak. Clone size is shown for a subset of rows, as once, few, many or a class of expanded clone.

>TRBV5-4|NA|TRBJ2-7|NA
TGTGCCAGCAGCTTAGAACACACAGGCTACGAGCAGTACTTC
CASSLEHTGYEQYF
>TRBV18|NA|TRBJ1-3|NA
TGTGCCAGCTCACCCGTCCCGGGGGGGACTGGAAACACCATATATTTT
CASSPVPGGTGNTIYF
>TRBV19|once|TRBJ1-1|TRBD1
TGTGCCAGTAGCTTAGGGGGCTTGGGCACTGAAGCTTTCTTT
CASSLGGLGTEAFF
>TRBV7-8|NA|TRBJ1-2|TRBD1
TGTGCCAGCAGCAATCGGGGACAGGGGGCCTATGGCTACACCTTC
CASSNRGQGAYGYTF
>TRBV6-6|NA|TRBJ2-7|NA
TGTGCCAGCAGCCCTACAGTGGAGGGCGAGCAGTACTTC
CASSPTVEGEQYF
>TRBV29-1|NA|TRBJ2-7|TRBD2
TGCAGCGTCAGATCCGGGACTAGCGGGATCGGCGAGCAGTACTTC
CSVRSGTSGIGEQYF
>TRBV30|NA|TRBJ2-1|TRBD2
TGTGCCTGGGGGGAGCGGGGGGGCAGGAATGAGCAGTTCTTC
CAWGERGGRNEQFF
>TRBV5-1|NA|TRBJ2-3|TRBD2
TGCGCCAGCAGCCCTGGACTAGCGAGCATAGATACGCAGTATTTT
CASSPGLASIDTQYF
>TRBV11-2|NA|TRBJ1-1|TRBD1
TGTGCCAGCAGGGTGAACAGGGGTTTGGGCACTGAAGCTTTCTTT
CASRVNRGLGTEAFF
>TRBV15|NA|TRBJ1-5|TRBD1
TGTGCCACCAGCAGGATAGTGGGACAGGAGCCCCAGCATTTT
CATSRIVGQEPQHF
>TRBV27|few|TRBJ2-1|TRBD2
TGTGCCAGCAGTTTCTCGGAGGGTAGCGGGAGTTTACAGTTCTTC
CASSFSEGSGSLQFF
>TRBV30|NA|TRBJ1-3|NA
TGTGCCTGGCGGACAGGAAACACCATATATTTT
CAWRTGNTIYF
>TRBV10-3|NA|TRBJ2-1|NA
TGTGCCATCCGAGACACAGGGTTCCGGGACAATGAGCAGTTCTTC
CAIRDTGFRDNEQFF
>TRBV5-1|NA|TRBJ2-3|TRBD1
TGCGCCAGCAGCTTGCTGTCAGGGGGCGGAGATACGCAGTATTTT
CASSLLSGGGDTQYF
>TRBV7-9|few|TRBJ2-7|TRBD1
TGTGCCAGCAGCCCCCCCGGGACAGTCTACGAGCAGTACTTC
CASSPPGTVYEQYF
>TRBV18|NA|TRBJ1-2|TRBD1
TGTGCCAGCTCACCGAGGACAGGGATCTATGGCTACACCTTC
CASSPRTGIYGYTF
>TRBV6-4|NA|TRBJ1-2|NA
TGTGCCAGCAGTGCTGCAGACTACATAAACAGGGTGATGGGCTATGGCTACACCTTC
CASSAADYINRVMGYGYTF
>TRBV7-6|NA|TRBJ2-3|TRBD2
TGTGCCAGCAGCTCCCCTAGCGGGAGTGCCCCAGATACGCAGTATTTT
CASSSPSGSAPDTQYF
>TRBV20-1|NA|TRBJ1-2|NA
TGCAGTGCCCTCTATGGCTACACCTTC
CSALYGYTF
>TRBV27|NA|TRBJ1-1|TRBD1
TGTGCCAGCATGGACAGGGTTATTGAAGCTTTCTTT
CASMDRVIEAFF